The rows below give T cell receptor beta chains drawn from one sample of a study of shared clonotypes between healthy human individuals. Profiled with immunoSEQ multiplex PCR; TCRdb holds only in-frame clones, not every one. The top ten hold roughly 0.13% of the sample, which has approximately 2.4 million clones, more than 90% seen once. The sequenced material came from naive CD4+ T cells sorted from blood. Receptors were obtained from a man aged 18 to 35 in good health. Each CDR3 is given with its conserved first and last residue. The D gene is left open where the match is weak. The size entry is marked missing in some rows and otherwise reads once, few, many or a size class.

len | j_gene | v_gene | d_gene | abundance | CDR3aa | CDR3nt
14 | TRBJ1-1 | TRBV28 | - | - | CASSFGGRNTEAFF | TGTGCCAGCAGTTTTGGGGGGCGGAACACTGAAGCTTTCTTT
15 | TRBJ1-1 | TRBV19 | TRBD1 | - | CASSTTSGTGQKAFF | TGTGCCAGTAGTACAACCTCCGGGACAGGCCAAAAAGCTTTCTTT
16 | TRBJ1-6 | TRBV30 | - | - | CAWSSGLGTHNSPLHF | TGTGCCTGGAGTAGTGGGTTGGGGACTCATAATTCACCCCTCCACTTT
14 | TRBJ2-3 | TRBV11-2 | - | - | CASSLDRLGDTQYF | TGTGCCAGCAGCTTAGATCGACTTGGAGATACGCAGTATTTT
15 | TRBJ1-1 | TRBV5-1 | TRBD1 | - | CASSLQGARNTEAFF | TGCGCCAGCAGCTTACAGGGGGCGCGTAACACTGAAGCTTTCTTT
14 | TRBJ1-6 | TRBV19 | - | - | CASSRDRLISPLHF | TGTGCCAGTAGTAGAGACAGGTTAATTTCACCCCTCCACTTT
13 | TRBJ2-2 | TRBV10-3 | - | - | CAISPLDTGELFF | TGTGCCATCAGCCCCTTGGACACCGGGGAGCTGTTTTTT
15 | TRBJ1-1 | TRBV5-4 | TRBD1 | - | CASSLQDRGPSEAFF | TGTGCCAGCAGCCTCCAGGACAGGGGGCCCTCGGAAGCTTTCTTT
15 | TRBJ2-4 | TRBV18 | - | few | CASSPAGVGKNIQYF | TGTGCCAGCTCACCGGCAGGGGTGGGCAAAAACATTCAGTACTTC
16 | TRBJ2-7 | TRBV13 | TRBD1 | - | CASSSGWDSGPYEQYF | TGTGCCAGCAGCTCCGGTTGGGACAGCGGCCCCTACGAGCAGTACTTC
15 | TRBJ2-5 | TRBV4-3 | - | - | CASSRSETIQETQYF | TGCGCCAGCAGCCGGAGTGAGACTATCCAAGAGACCCAGTACTTC
18 | TRBJ2-1 | TRBV30 | TRBD2 | - | CAWSRSLYLSGTNNEQFF | TGTGCCTGGAGTCGCTCCCTCTACCTTAGCGGGACGAACAATGAGCAGTTCTTC
15 | TRBJ2-5 | TRBV10-1 | TRBD1 | once | CASSPGQGYQETQYF | TGCGCCAGCAGCCCGGGACAGGGGTACCAAGAGACCCAGTACTTC
12 | TRBJ1-1 | TRBV30 | - | - | CAWSRQNTEAFF | TGTGCCTGGAGTAGACAGAACACTGAAGCTTTCTTT
14 | TRBJ2-5 | TRBV19 | - | once | CASSIAGPGKTQYF | TGTGCCAGTAGTATAGCAGGACCCGGGAAGACCCAGTACTTC
15 | TRBJ2-2 | TRBV19 | - | - | CASQRETAYTGELFF | TGTGCCAGTCAGAGGGAGACAGCTTACACCGGGGAGCTGTTTTTT
14 | TRBJ2-7 | TRBV18 | - | - | CASSSSAGSHEQYF | TGTGCCAGCTCATCCTCCGCAGGGAGTCACGAGCAGTACTTC
13 | TRBJ2-3 | TRBV27 | - | - | CASSYQSTDTQYF | TGTGCCAGCAGTTACCAAAGCACAGATACGCAGTATTTT
14 | TRBJ2-1 | TRBV18 | TRBD2 | - | CASSPSSGGQGQFF | TGTGCCAGCTCACCGTCGAGCGGGGGGCAAGGGCAGTTCTTC
16 | TRBJ2-3 | TRBV10-3 | - | - | CAISEFHGGSTDTQYF | TGTGCCATCAGTGAGTTTCATGGGGGGAGCACAGATACGCAGTATTTT
15 | TRBJ1-5 | TRBV30 | - | few | CAWSVGTFSNQPQHF | TGTGCCTGGAGTGTGGGGACATTTAGCAATCAGCCCCAGCATTTT
14 | TRBJ1-1 | TRBV25-1 | - | - | CASSLLGGQTEAFF | TGTGCCAGCAGCCTCCTTGGGGGGCAGACTGAAGCTTTCTTT
16 | TRBJ1-6 | TRBV28 | TRBD1 | - | CASRVGDRKEGSPLHF | TGTGCCAGCAGAGTGGGGGACAGAAAGGAGGGTTCACCCCTCCACTTT
14 | TRBJ1-2 | TRBV19 | - | few | CASSIRLGSYGYTF | TGTGCCAGTAGTATAAGGTTGGGCAGCTATGGCTACACCTTC
15 | TRBJ2-4 | TRBV5-5 | TRBD2 | few | CASSLAGLAGSIQYF | TGTGCCAGCAGCTTGGCCGGGCTAGCGGGAAGCATTCAGTACTTC
15 | TRBJ1-1 | TRBV5-1 | - | - | CASSLVPDPNTEAFF | TGCGCCAGCAGCTTGGTTCCGGACCCGAACACTGAAGCTTTCTTT
12 | TRBJ2-5 | TRBV18 | - | - | CASSPEQETQYF | TGTGCCAGCTCACCTGAGCAAGAGACCCAGTACTTC
16 | TRBJ1-4 | TRBV15 | - | - | CATSRDLGGAGEKLFF | TGTGCCACCAGCAGAGATCTTGGGGGGGCGGGTGAAAAACTGTTTTTT
15 | TRBJ2-7 | TRBV6-5 | TRBD1 | - | CASSYLGQGTYEQYF | TGTGCCAGCAGTTACCTGGGACAGGGAACCTACGAGCAGTACTTC
15 | TRBJ1-2 | TRBV28 | - | - | CASSLDALGTYGYTF | TGTGCCAGCAGTCTAGACGCCCTAGGTACTTATGGCTACACCTTC
14 | TRBJ2-3 | TRBV7-3 | - | - | CASSSGLDTDTQYF | TGTGCCAGCAGCTCCGGACTGGACACAGATACGCAGTATTTT
13 | TRBJ2-7 | TRBV5-1 | TRBD2 | - | CASSSGLAREQYF | TGCGCCAGCAGCTCGGGACTAGCGCGAGAGCAGTACTTC
13 | TRBJ2-1 | TRBV6-6 | TRBD1 | - | CASSYRDRVPQFF | TGTGCCAGCAGTTATAGGGACAGGGTGCCGCAGTTCTTC
15 | TRBJ2-3 | TRBV11-2 | - | once | CASSLGGVPTDTQYF | TGTGCCAGCAGCTTAGGCGGGGTACCCACAGATACGCAGTATTTT
12 | TRBJ1-5 | TRBV10-2 | - | - | CASSEFGGPQHF | TGCGCCAGCAGTGAGTTCGGGGGGCCCCAGCATTTT
14 | TRBJ2-7 | TRBV7-2 | - | - | CASSLTQEPYEQYF | TGTGCCAGCAGCTTGACCCAGGAACCCTACGAGCAGTACTTC
14 | TRBJ1-2 | TRBV30 | - | - | CAWSGQRSNYGYTF | TGTGCCTGGAGCGGACAGCGTTCTAACTATGGCTACACCTTC
13 | TRBJ1-1 | TRBV5-1 | TRBD1 | once | CASSLDRGPVAFF | TGCGCCAGCAGCTTGGACAGGGGGCCTGTGGCTTTCTTT
12 | TRBJ2-7 | TRBV5-6 | - | - | CASSFGGSQQYF | TGTGCCAGCAGCTTCGGGGGCAGTCAGCAGTACTTC
14 | TRBJ2-7 | TRBV7-2 | - | - | CASSFGGDTYEQYF | TGTGCCAGCAGCTTTGGCGGGGATACCTACGAGCAGTACTTC
13 | TRBJ1-2 | TRBV5-5 | - | - | CASSLGGNYGYTF | TGTGCCAGCAGCTTGGGGGGTAACTATGGCTACACCTTC
15 | TRBJ2-2 | TRBV7-9 | TRBD1 | - | CASSLTGVHTGELFF | TGTGCCAGCAGCTTGACAGGGGTTCACACCGGGGAGCTGTTTTTT
13 | TRBJ2-3 | TRBV2 | - | - | CASTGEHTDTQYF | TGTGCCAGCACGGGGGAGCACACAGATACGCAGTATTTT
16 | TRBJ1-4 | TRBV5-6 | - | few | CASSHRLTQTNEKLFF | TGTGCCAGCAGCCACCGGCTCACGCAAACTAATGAAAAACTGTTTTTT
15 | TRBJ1-4 | TRBV6-1 | - | - | CASKNVGGSQEKLFF | TGTGCCAGCAAAAACGTGGGGGGGAGCCAAGAAAAACTGTTTTTT
14 | TRBJ2-7 | TRBV10-2 | - | - | CASRPRPGRYEQYF | TGCGCCAGCCGTCCCAGGCCGGGCCGCTACGAGCAGTACTTC
15 | TRBJ1-5 | TRBV6-5 | - | - | CASRPRGPGGQPQHF | TGTGCCAGCAGACCACGGGGCCCAGGTGGGCAGCCCCAGCATTTT
14 | TRBJ1-5 | TRBV6-5 | TRBD1 | - | CASSYARGDQPQHF | TGTGCCAGCAGTTACGCCAGGGGGGATCAGCCCCAGCATTTT
13 | TRBJ2-1 | TRBV30 | TRBD2 | - | CAYTGGRVTEQFF | TGTGCCTACACGGGCGGGAGGGTTACTGAGCAGTTCTTC
15 | TRBJ1-5 | TRBV7-2 | TRBD1 | - | CASSPAGGNNQPQHF | TGTGCCAGCAGCCCCGCAGGGGGCAACAATCAGCCCCAGCATTTT
14 | TRBJ1-1 | TRBV29-1 | - | - | CSGTGTTLNTEAFF | TGCAGCGGCACCGGGACAACCTTGAACACTGAAGCTTTCTTT
15 | TRBJ2-7 | TRBV27 | TRBD2 | - | CASTVLAGESYEQYF | TGTGCCAGCACTGTTCTAGCGGGCGAATCCTACGAGCAGTACTTC
13 | TRBJ1-1 | TRBV2 | TRBD1 | once | CASSGRGLAEAFF | TGTGCCAGCAGTGGCAGGGGGCTCGCTGAAGCTTTCTTT
15 | TRBJ1-3 | TRBV6-5 | - | - | CASSYSSGAGNTIYF | TGTGCCAGCAGTTACTCATCAGGGGCTGGAAACACCATATATTTT
15 | TRBJ2-3 | TRBV6-1 | - | - | CASSEAGLLRDTQYF | TGTGCCAGCAGTGAAGCTGGGCTTTTGAGGGATACGCAGTATTTT
14 | TRBJ2-7 | TRBV15 | TRBD1 | once | CATSREAGGLEQYF | TGTGCCACCAGCAGAGAGGCAGGGGGTTTGGAGCAGTACTTC
16 | TRBJ1-4 | TRBV7-8 | TRBD1 | - | CASSLGWGQGSEKLFF | TGTGCCAGCAGCTTAGGGTGGGGACAGGGTAGTGAAAAACTGTTTTTT
13 | TRBJ2-5 | TRBV11-3 | - | - | CASSRWEGETQYF | TGTGCCAGCAGCCGTTGGGAAGGGGAGACCCAGTACTTC
16 | TRBJ2-1 | TRBV13 | - | - | CASSSLPGQMYNEQFF | TGTGCCAGCAGCTCCCTGCCTGGACAAATGTACAATGAGCAGTTCTTC